The present TCR beta chain was sequenced within a study of T cells after yellow fever vaccination. The CDR3 sequence is 15 residues long. V lost 6 bases and J 0 bases, leaving 12 bases between the germline ends. The V gene's germline CDR1 is DFQATT and CDR2 SNEGSKA (reference sequence). Template switching by 5'RACE produced TCR cDNA, adding a universal primer site and UMIs. TCRdb ran MiXCR on the 5' RACE reads and lists one entry per CDR3 protein. Altogether about 200,000 distinct CDR3 sequences are present, roughly 3% being singletons, with the ten largest covering about 3.3%. This chain joins TRBV20-1 and TRBJ2-6, with D uncertain. The TCR was taken from a man aged 18 to 30 who received the YFV17D yellow fever vaccine. Sequencing was performed on CD4+ T cells sorted from PBMCs, taken 10 days after the yellow fever booster vaccination. CDR3 sequence: CSATGPSSGANVLTF. The CDR3 nucleotides are TGCAGTGCAACCGGACCGAGCTCTGGGGCCAACGTCCTGACTTTC.